These 12 T cell receptor beta chains were all obtained from the same sample, sequenced in a study of T cell responses to AZD1222 COVID-19 vaccine. TCRdb keeps only in-frame clones here, not all; method: immunoSEQ multiplex PCR. This sample has 90,000 to 120,000 clones, with 75% to 90% found just once. Sequencing was performed on peripheral blood, taken on day 0 of AZD1222 vaccination. The source of these receptors is an adult in good health.

This clone was recorded only once. The genes are TRBV7-9 and TRBJ2-5; the D is unclear. The CDR3 is 12 amino acids. Trimming took off 2 bases at V and 2 bases at J, with 3 bases between the two ends. From germline, CDR1 is SEHNR and CDR2 FQNEAQ (reference sequence). DNA of the CDR3: TGTGCCAGCAGCTTACGACAAGAGACCCAGTACTTC. Protein: CASSLRQETQYF.

This rearrangement joins TRBV24-1 to TRBJ1-2; TRBD1 is a possible D gene (6 bases). Looked up from germline, CDR1 is KGHDR and CDR2 is SFDVKD. The ends were cut back, 7 bases at V and 1 base at J, with 12 bases in the middle. This CDR3 region has 14 residues. The CDR3 region has the DNA TGTGCCACCAGCGAAGCAGGGGATAACTATGGCTACACCTTC. It codes for CATSEAGDNYGYTF.

CDR3 bases: TGTGCCAGCAGCTCCGGACTTGGAAACACCATATATTTT. This gives the protein CASSSGLGNTIYF. The chain has TRBV7-2 and TRBJ1-3, with D uncertain. The germline V gene has CDR1 SGHTA and CDR2 FQGNSA. This CDR3 spans 13 amino acids. V was clipped by 4 bases and J by 3 bases, with 7 bases between them. The full variable domain, rest sourced from reference TRBV7-2 and TRBJ1-3, is GAGVSQSPSNKVTEKGKDVELRCDPISGHTALYWYRQSLGQGLEFLIYFQGNSAPDKSGLPSDRFSAERTGGSVSTLTIQRTQQEDSAVYLCASSSGLGNTIYFGEGSWLTVV.

The rearrangement uses TRBV4-1 and TRBJ1-5; D uncertain. Trimming pared 2 bases from V and 5 bases from J, leaving 10 bases between. Germline V gene lookup returns CDR1 MGHRA and CDR2 YSYEKL. The CDR3 runs to 14 residues. CDR3 nucleotide sequence: TGCGCCAGCAGCCAACTTCGGGGTGATCAGCCCCAGCATTTT. This sequence encodes CASSQLRGDQPQHF.

This chain links TRBV27 with TRBJ1-4; 7 bases are a match to TRBD1. CDR1 is MNHEY, CDR2 SMNVEV, per germline (reference sequence). Trimming at V came to 5 bases and at J to 7 bases, leaving 10 bases not matched to a gene. The CDR3 consists of 15 residues. CDR3 sequence: CASSTAGGTGEKLFF. Written as DNA, the CDR3 is TGTGCCAGCAGTACGGCAGGGGGTACTGGTGAAAAACTGTTTTTT. The whole variable domain, remainder taken from reference TRBV27 and TRBJ1-4, is EAQVTQNPRYLITVTGKKLTVTCSQNMNHEYMSWYRQDPGLGLRQIYYSMNVEVTDKGDVPEGYKVSRKEKRNFPLILESPSPNQTSLYFCASSTAGGTGEKLFFGSGTQLSVL.

This chain's CDR3 is CASSLGDGAKKLFF. The CDR3 DNA is TGTGCCAGCAGCCTAGGGGACGGCGCCAAAAAACTGTTTTTT. The chain uses TRBV7-8 and TRBJ1-4; weak D call: TRBD1 (5 bases). Germline CDR1 is SGHVS and CDR2 is FQNEAQ. CDR3 length: 14 amino acids. The V and J ends lost 5 bases and 9 bases respectively, with 16 bases between them. The full variable domain, rest sourced from reference TRBV7-8 and TRBJ1-4, is GAGVSQSPRYKVAKRGQDVALRCDPISGHVSLFWYQQALGQGPEFLTYFQNEAQLDKSGLPSDRFFAERPEGSVSTLKIQRTQQEDSAVYLCASSLGDGAKKLFFGSGTQLSVL.

This chain links TRBV19 with TRBJ1-1, with a weak D call TRBD1 (5 bases). Looked up from germline, CDR1 is LNHDA and CDR2 is SQIVND (reference sequence). V was cut by 2 bases and J by 3 bases, with 10 bases left in between. The CDR3 has 14 residues. The CDR3 sequence is CASSIRGGYTEAFF. The CDR3 DNA sequence: TGTGCCAGTAGTATACGTGGGGGATACACTGAAGCTTTCTTT.

This clone is a singleton in its sample. This chain links TRBV5-5 with TRBJ1-3, with 11 bases fitting TRBD1. The CDR3 extends over 17 amino acids. Trimming took 4 bases from V and 0 from J; bases not matched to a gene: 6. Germline V lookup: CDR1 SGHKS, CDR2 YYEKEE (reference sequence). The CDR3 DNA follows: TGTGCCAGCAGCAGGACAGGGGGCCAAGGCTCTGGAAACACCATATATTTT. Its translation is CASSRTGGQGSGNTIYF.

With respect to this clone: Other DNA sequences in this sample translate to the same CDR3. This rearrangement joins TRBV9 to TRBJ2-2; 7 bases match TRBD1. The CDR3 has 14 amino acids. Looked up from germline, CDR1 is SGDLS and CDR2 is YYNGEE. V shed 0 bases and J 4 bases; nucleotides not matched to a gene: 0. The CDR3 here is CASSVDRGTGELFF. In DNA form, the CDR3 reads TGTGCCAGCAGCGTAGACAGGGGCACCGGGGAGCTGTTTTTT. Looking up the rest from reference TRBV9 and TRBJ2-2 gives the full variable domain: DSGVTQTPKHLITATGQRVTLRCSPRSGDLSVYWYQQSLDQGLQFLIQYYNGEERAKGNILERFSAQQFPDLHSELNLSSLELGDSALYFCASSVDRGTGELFFGEGSRLTVL.

The chain carries TRBV5-4 and TRBJ2-2; 9 bases fit TRBD2. The CDR3 runs 20 residues. Germline V lookup: CDR1 SGHNT, CDR2 YYREEE (reference sequence). With V trimmed by 0 bases and J by 4 bases, 16 bases remained unmatched. CDR3: CASSLAGLAGSSGTTGELFF. The CDR3 DNA sequence: TGTGCCAGCAGCTTGGCAGGGCTAGCGGGATCTTCAGGGACCACCGGGGAGCTGTTTTTT.

This sequence joins TRBV2 and TRBJ1-5; 7 nucleotides match TRBD1. Germline CDR1 and CDR2: SNHLY and FYNNEI. Trimming at V came to 4 bases and at J to 4 bases, leaving 7 bases not matched to a gene. This CDR3 has 15 residues. The CDR3 spells CASSVGGQRNQPQHF. The CDR3 DNA reads as TGTGCCAGCAGTGTGGGGGGACAGAGAAATCAGCCCCAGCATTTT.

V and J are TRBV7-6 and TRBJ2-5; TRBD2 aligns across 7 bases. V shed 0 bases and J 4 bases; nucleotides not matched to a gene: 5. The CDR3 length is 15 residues. Germline V lookup: CDR1 SGHVS, CDR2 FNYEAQ. Here the CDR3 reads CASSLAGREGETQYF. CDR3 in DNA: TGTGCCAGCAGCTTAGCTGGCAGGGAGGGAGAGACCCAGTACTTC.